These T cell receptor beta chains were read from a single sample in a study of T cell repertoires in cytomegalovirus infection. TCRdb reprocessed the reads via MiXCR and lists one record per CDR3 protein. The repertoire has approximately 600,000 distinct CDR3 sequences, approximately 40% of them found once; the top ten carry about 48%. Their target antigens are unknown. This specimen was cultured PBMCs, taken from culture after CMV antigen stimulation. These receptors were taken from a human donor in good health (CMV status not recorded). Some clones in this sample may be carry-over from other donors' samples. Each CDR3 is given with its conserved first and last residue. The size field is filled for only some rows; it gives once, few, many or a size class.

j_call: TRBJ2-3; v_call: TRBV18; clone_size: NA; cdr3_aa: CASSPPSGLADTQYF
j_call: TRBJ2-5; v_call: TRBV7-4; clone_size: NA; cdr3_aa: CASTARDRGQETQYF
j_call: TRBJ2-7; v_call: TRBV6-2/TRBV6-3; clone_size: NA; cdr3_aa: CASSYRGLNLGEQYF
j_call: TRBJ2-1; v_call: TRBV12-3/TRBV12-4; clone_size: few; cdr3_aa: CASSQDIGEQFF
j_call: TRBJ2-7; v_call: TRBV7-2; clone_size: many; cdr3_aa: CASSLYPFGEQYF
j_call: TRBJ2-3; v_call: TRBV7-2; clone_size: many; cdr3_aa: CASNRATSTDTQYF
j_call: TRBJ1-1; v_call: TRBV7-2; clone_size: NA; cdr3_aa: CASSLKRGFEAFF
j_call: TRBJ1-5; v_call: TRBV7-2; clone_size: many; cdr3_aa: CASSLDRGPQHF
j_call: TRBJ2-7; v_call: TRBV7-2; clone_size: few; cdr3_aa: CASSSTGIRSYEQYF
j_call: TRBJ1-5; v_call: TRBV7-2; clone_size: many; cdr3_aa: CASSFSGTVSNQPQHF
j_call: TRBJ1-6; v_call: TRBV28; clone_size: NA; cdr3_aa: CASGLSRDGLHF
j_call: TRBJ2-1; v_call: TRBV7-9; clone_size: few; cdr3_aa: CASSLTLDWRNEQFF
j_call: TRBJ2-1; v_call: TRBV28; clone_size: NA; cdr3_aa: CASYPGTLNEQFF
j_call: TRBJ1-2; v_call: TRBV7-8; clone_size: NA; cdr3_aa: CASSTTQGAAYGYTF
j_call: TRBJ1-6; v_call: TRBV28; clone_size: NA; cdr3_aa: CASSLPPTLHF
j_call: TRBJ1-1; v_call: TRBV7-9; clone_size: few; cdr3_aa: CASRPTGRDRSTTEAFF
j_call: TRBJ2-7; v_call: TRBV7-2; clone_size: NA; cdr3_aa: CASRRLAASYEQYF
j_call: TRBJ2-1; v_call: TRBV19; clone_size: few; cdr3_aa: CASSIGGGGVNEQFF
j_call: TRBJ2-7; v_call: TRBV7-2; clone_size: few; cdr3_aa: CASSPGGGRASREQYF
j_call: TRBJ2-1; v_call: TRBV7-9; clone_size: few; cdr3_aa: CASSPGGGSNEQFF
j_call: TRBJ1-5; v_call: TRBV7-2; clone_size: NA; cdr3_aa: CASSPRTGLISQPQHF
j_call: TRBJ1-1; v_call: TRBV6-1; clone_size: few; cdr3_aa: CASSRDTSTEAFF
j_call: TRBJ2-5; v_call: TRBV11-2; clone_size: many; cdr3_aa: CASSLDQDWILWETQYF
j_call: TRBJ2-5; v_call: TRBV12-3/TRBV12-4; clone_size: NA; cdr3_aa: CASSLLDRVGTQYF
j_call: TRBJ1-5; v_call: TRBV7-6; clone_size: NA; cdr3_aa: CASSVNVGGNQPQHF
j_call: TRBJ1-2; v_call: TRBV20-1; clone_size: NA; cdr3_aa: CSASPDANHYGYTF
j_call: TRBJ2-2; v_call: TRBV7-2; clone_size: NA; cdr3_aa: CASSFRDVNANTGELFF
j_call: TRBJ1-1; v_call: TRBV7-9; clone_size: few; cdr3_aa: CASSFFRGLSATEAFF
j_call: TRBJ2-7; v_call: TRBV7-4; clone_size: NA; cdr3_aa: CAGSVAGGPRGEQYF